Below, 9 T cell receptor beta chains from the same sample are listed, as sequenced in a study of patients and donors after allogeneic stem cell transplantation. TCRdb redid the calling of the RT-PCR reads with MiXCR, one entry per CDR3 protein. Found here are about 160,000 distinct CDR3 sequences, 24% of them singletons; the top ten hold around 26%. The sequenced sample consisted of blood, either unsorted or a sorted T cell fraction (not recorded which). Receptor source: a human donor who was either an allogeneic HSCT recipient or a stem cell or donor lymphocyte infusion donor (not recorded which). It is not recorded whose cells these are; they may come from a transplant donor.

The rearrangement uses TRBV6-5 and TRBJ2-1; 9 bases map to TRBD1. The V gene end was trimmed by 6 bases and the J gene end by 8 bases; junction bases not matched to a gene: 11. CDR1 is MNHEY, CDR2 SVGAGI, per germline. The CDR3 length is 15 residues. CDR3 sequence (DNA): TGTGCCAGCAGATCCGGGACAGGGCTAGCATATGAGCAGTTCTTC. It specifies CASRSGTGLAYEQFF.

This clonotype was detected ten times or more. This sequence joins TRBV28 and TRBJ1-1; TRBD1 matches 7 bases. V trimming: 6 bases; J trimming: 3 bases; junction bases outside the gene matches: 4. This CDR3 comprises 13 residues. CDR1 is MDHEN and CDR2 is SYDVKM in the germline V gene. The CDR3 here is CASSQTGDTEAFF. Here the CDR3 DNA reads TGTGCCAGCAGCCAAACAGGGGACACTGAAGCTTTCTTT.

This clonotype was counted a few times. Here the CDR3 reads CSVLGLAVEQFF. The DNA for the CDR3 is TGCAGCGTTTTAGGACTAGCGGTTGAGCAGTTCTTC. This chain uses TRBV29-1 with TRBJ2-1, with TRBD2 matching 10 bases. The CDR3 is 12 amino acids. J lost 9 bases, V lost 5 bases, and 4 bases had no gene match. The germline gives CDR1 SQVTM, CDR2 ANQGSEA.

CDR3 protein: CASSLLGDQYF. For the CDR3, the DNA is TGTGCCAGCAGCTTATTGGGGGATCAGTACTTC. V usage is TRBV7-9 and J usage is TRBJ2-7, with D perhaps matching TRBD1 or TRBD2 (5 bases each). The V end was cut by 2 bases, the J end by 10 bases, with 9 bases between. The CDR3 is 11 amino acids. CDR1 SEHNR and CDR2 FQNEAQ come from the germline V gene (reference sequence).

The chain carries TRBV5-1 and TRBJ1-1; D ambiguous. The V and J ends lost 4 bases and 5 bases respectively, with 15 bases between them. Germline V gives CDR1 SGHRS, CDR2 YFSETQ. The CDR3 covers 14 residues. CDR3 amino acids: CASSPEWAYTEAFF. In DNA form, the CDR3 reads TGCGCCAGCAGCCCGGAATGGGCCTATACTGAAGCTTTCTTT.

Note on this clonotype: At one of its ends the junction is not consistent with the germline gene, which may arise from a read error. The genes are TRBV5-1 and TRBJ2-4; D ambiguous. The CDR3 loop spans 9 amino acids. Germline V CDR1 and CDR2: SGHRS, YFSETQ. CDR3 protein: CASSCIDFF. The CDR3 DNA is TGCGCCAGCAGCTGCATAGATTTCTTC. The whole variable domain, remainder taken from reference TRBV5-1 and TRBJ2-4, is KAGVTQTPRYLIKTRGQQVTLSCSPISGHRSVSWYQQTPGQGLQFLFEYFSETQRNKGNFPGRFSGRQFSNSRSEMNVSTLELGDSALYLCASSCIDFFGAGTRLSVL.

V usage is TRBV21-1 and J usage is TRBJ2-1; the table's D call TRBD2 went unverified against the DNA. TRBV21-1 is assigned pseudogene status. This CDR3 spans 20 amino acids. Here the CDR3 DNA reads TGTGCCAGCAGCAAAAGGATAGCTACCGGGACCAGCGAGAGGACGGGTGAGCAGTTCTTC. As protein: CASSKRIATGTSERTGEQFF.

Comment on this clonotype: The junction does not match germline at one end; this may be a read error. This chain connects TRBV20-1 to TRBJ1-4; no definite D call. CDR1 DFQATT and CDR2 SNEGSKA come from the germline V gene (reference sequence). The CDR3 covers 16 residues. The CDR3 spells CGARDAWTTLNEKLFF. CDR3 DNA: TGCGGTGCTAGAGATGCTTGGACTACCCTCAATGAAAAACTGTTTTTT.

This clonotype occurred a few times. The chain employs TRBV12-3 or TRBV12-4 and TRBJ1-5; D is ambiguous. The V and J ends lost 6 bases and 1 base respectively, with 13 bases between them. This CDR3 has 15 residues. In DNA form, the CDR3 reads TGTGCCAGCAGAACATCAGCAATCAGCAATCAGCCCCAGCATTTT. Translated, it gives CASRTSAISNQPQHF.